This TCR beta chain was sequenced in a study of T cell responses to AZD1222 COVID-19 vaccine. Assay: immunoSEQ multiplex PCR; the TCRdb copy retains only in-frame clones and omits some. Of about 85,000 clones listed, around 93% are singletons. Germline V gene data show CDR1 as SGHRS and CDR2 as YFSETQ. The V and J ends lost 4 bases and 6 bases respectively, with 16 bases between them. This CDR3 region has 14 residues. This sample comprised peripheral blood, obtained 28 days after the second AZD1222 dose. The sequence derives from an adult who received the AZD1222 COVID-19 vaccine. The chain joins TRBV5-1 to TRBJ1-1; the D gene is possibly TRBD1 (6 bases). CDR3 in amino acids: CASSLGTPDAEAFF. The CDR3 DNA is TGCGCCAGCAGCCTGGGGACACCGGACGCTGAAGCTTTCTTT.